One T cell receptor (beta chain) is described in this entry. Its antigen is as yet unknown. At one end the junction does not follow the germline gene, possibly because of a read error. CDR3 length: 14 residues. From germline, CDR1 is SGHKS and CDR2 YYEKEE (reference sequence). The sample originates from a study of PD-1 blockade in classical Hodgkin lymphoma. Study as a whole: Once every 2 weeks, patients received intravenous nivolumab at 3 mg/kg. Study observations and caveats: Complete responders showed a baseline diversity that resembled the diversity of newly diagnosed patients. Relative to healthy donors, newly diagnosed patients reportedly had lower baseline TCR diversity, which was reported as lower still in relapsed/refractory patients.

All the patients suffered relapse after autologous stem cell transplantation, and brentuximab vedotin exposure differed. This table comes from immunoSEQ multiplex PCR, and its TCRdb copy is limited to in-frame clones, with some not included. The table lists roughly 140,000 clones, around four fifths of them singletons. The material was peripheral blood mononuclear cells (PBMCs), obtained before the second cycle of nivolumab. This receptor was taken from a human donor with classical Hodgkin lymphoma. The chain employs TRBV5-5 and TRBJ2-7; the match to TRBD1 covers 9 bases. DNA of the CDR3: TGTGCCAGCAGTTTGGGACAGGGCATCTACGAGCAGTACTTC. Protein sequence: CASSLGQGIYEQYF.